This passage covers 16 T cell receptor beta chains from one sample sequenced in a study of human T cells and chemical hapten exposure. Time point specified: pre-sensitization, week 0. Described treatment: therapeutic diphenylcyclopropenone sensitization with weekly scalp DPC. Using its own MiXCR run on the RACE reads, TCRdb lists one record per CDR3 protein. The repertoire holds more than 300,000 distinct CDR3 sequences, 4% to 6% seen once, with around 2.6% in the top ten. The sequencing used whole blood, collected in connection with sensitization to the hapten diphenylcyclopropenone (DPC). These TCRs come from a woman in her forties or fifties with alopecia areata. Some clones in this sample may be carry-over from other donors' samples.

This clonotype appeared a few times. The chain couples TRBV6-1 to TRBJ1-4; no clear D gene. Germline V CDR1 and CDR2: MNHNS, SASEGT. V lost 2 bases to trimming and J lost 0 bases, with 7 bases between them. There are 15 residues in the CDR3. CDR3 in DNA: TGTGCCAGCAGTGAATACACGTCAACTAATGAAAAACTGTTTTTT. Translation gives CASSEYTSTNEKLFF.

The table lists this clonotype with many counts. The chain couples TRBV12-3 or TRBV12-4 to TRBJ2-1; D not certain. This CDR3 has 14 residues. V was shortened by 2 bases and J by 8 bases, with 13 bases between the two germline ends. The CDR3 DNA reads TGTGCCAGCAGTTTATTTAGTACCCTAGATGAGCAGTTCTTC. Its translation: CASSLFSTLDEQFF.

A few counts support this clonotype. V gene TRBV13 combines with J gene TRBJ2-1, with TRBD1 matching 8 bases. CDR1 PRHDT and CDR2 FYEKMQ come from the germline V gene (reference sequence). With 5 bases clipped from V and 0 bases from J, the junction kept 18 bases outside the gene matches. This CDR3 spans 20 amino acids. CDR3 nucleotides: TGTGCCAGCAGCCAACTACAGGGGGGCTGGGGGCAAAGCTCCTACAATGAGCAGTTCTTC. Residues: CASSQLQGGWGQSSYNEQFF.

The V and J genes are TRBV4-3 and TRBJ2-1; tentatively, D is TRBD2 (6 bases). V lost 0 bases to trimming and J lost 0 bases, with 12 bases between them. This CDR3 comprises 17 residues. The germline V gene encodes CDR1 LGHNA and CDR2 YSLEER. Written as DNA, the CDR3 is TGCGCCAGCAGCCAAGATGGAGCGGGTAGCTCCTACAATGAGCAGTTCTTC. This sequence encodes CASSQDGAGSSYNEQFF.

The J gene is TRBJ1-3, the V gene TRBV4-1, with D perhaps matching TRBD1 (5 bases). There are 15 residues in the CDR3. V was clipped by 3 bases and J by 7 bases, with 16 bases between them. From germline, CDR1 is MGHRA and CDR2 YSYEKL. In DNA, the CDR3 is TGCGCCAGCAGCCACAATGGGCAGGGCCCCAACACCATATATTTT. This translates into CASSHNGQGPNTIYF.

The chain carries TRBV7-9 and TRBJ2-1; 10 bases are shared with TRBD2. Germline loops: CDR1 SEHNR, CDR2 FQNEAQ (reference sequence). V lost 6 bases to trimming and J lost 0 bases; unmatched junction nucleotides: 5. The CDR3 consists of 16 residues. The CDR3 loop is CASRPQRGGSYNEQFF. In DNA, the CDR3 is TGTGCCAGCAGGCCACAGCGGGGGGGCTCCTACAATGAGCAGTTCTTC.

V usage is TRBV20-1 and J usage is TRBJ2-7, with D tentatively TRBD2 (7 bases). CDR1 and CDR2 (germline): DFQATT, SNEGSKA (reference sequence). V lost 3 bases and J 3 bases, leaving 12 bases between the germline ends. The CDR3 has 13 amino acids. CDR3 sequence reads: CSARRGGYYEQYF. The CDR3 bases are TGCAGTGCTAGGAGGGGGGGGTACTACGAGCAGTACTTC.

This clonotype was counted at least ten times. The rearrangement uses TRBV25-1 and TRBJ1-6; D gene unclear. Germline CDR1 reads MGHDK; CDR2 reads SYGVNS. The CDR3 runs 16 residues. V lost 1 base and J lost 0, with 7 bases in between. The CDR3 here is CASSESTSSYNSPLHF. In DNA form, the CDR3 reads TGTGCCAGCAGTGAATCAACGAGCTCCTATAATTCACCCCTCCACTTT.

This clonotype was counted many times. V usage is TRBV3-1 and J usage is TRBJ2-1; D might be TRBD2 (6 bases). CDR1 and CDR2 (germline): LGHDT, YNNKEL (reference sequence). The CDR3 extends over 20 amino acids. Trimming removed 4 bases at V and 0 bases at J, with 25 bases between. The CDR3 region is CASSLGGGGSGLSSYNEQFF. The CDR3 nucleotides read TGTGCCAGCAGCCTCGGGGGAGGAGGTAGCGGTCTAAGCTCCTACAATGAGCAGTTCTTC.

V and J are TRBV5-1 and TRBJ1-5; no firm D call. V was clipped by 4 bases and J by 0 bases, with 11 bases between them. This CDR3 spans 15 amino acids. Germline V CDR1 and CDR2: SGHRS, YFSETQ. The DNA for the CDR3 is TGCGCCAGCAGCCGAGACGCCTATAGCAATCAGCCCCAGCATTTT. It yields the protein CASSRDAYSNQPQHF.

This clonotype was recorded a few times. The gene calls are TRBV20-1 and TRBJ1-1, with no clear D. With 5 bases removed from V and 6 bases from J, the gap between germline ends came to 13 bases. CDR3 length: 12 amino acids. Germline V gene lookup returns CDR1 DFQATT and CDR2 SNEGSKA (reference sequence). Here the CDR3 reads CSAWLRGAEAFF. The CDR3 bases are TGCAGTGCTTGGTTGCGTGGCGCTGAAGCTTTCTTT.

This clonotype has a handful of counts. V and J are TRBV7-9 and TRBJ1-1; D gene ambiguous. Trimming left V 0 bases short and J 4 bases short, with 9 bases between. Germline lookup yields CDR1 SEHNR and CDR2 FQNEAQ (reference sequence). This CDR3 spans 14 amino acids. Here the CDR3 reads CASSLAGSITEAFF. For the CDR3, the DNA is TGTGCCAGCAGCTTAGCAGGGTCAATCACTGAAGCTTTCTTT.

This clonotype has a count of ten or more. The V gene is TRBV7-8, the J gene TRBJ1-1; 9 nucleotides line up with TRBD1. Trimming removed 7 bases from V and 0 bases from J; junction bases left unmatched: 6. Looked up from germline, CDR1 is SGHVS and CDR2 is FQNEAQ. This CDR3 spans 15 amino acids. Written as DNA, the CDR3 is TGTGCCAGCACCAAAGGACAGGGGATGAACACTGAAGCTTTCTTT. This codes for CASTKGQGMNTEAFF. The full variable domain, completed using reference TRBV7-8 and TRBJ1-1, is GAGVSQSPRYKVAKRGQDVALRCDPISGHVSLFWYQQALGQGPEFLTYFQNEAQLDKSGLPSDRFFAERPEGSVSTLKIQRTQQEDSAVYLCASTKGQGMNTEAFFGQGTRLTVV.

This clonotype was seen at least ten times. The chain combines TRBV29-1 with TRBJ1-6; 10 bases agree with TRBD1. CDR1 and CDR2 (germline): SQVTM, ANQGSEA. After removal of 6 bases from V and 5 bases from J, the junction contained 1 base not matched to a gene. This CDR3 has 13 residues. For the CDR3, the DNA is TGCAGCGTGGGGACAGGGGATAATTCACCCCTCCACTTT. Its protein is CSVGTGDNSPLHF.

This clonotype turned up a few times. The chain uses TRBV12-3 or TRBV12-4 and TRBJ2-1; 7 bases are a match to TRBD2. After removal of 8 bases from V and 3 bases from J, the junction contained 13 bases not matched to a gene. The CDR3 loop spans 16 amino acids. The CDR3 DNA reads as TGTGCCAGCTCCCTTCCCCCTAGCGGACTCTACAATGAGCAGTTCTTC. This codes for CASSLPPSGLYNEQFF.

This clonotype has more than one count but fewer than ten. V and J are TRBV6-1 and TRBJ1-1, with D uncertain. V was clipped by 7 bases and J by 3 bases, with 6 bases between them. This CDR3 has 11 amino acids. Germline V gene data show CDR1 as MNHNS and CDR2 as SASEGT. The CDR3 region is CASMADTEAFF. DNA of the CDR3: TGTGCCAGCATGGCTGACACTGAAGCTTTCTTT.